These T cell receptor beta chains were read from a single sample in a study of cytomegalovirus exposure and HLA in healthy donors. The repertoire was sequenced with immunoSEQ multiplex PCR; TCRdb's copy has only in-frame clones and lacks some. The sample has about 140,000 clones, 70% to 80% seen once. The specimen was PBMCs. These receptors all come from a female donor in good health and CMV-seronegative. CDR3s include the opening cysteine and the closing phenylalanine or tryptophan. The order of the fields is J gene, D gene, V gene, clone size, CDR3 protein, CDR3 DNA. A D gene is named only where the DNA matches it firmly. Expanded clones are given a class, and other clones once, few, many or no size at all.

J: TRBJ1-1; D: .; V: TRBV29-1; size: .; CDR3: CSVTGFGNTEAFF; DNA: TGCAGCGTAACAGGGTTCGGGAACACTGAAGCTTTCTTT
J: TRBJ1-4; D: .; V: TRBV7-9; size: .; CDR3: CASNFGNEKLFF; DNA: TGTGCCAGCAACTTTGGCAATGAAAAACTGTTTTTT
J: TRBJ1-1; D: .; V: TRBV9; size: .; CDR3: CASSPRGGMNTEAFF; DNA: TGTGCCAGCAGCCCCCGTGGAGGTATGAACACTGAAGCTTTCTTT
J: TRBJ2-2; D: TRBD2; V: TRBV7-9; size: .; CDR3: CASSLAASGVGELFF; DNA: TGTGCCAGCAGCTTAGCAGCTAGCGGTGTCGGGGAGCTGTTTTTT
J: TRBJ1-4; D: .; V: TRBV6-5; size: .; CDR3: CASRGTPDSGEKLFF; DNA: TGTGCCAGCAGGGGGACGCCGGACAGTGGTGAAAAACTGTTTTTT
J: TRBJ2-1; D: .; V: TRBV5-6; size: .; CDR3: CASSSIRDFSYNEQFF; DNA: TGTGCCAGCAGCTCCATCCGGGACTTCTCCTACAATGAGCAGTTCTTC
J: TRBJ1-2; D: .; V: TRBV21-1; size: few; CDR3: CASSKSWGDGPYGYTF; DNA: TGTGCCAGCAGCAAAAGCTGGGGGGACGGACCATATGGCTACACCTTC
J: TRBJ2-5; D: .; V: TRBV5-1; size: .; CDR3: CASSSTGETQYF; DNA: TGCGCCAGCAGCTCCACGGGGGAGACCCAGTACTTC
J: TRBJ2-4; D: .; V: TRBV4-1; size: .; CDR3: CASSQRQSKNIQYF; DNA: TGCGCCAGCAGCCAAAGACAGTCCAAAAACATTCAGTACTTC
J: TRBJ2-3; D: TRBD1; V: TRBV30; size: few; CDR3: CAWSKGQGDGTQYF; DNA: TGTGCCTGGAGTAAGGGACAGGGCGATGGTACGCAGTATTTT
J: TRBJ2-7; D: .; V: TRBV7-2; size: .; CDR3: CASREGRGYEQYF; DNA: TGTGCCAGCAGAGAGGGCAGGGGCTACGAGCAGTACTTC
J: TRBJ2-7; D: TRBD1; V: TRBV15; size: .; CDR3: CATSRLQTGHEQYF; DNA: TGTGCCACCAGCAGATTACAGACAGGGCACGAGCAGTACTTC
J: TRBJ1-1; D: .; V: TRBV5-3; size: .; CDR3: CARSSCSSTNTEAFF; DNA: TGTGCCAGAAGCTCCTGTAGCTCTACGAACACTGAAGCTTTCTTT
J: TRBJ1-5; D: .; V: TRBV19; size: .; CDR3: CASSRQGGNQPQHF; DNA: TGTGCCAGTAGTCGACAAGGGGGCAATCAGCCCCAGCATTTT
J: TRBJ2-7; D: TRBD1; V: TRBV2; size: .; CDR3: CASSYTGVYEQYF; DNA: TGTGCCAGCAGCTACACAGGGGTTTACGAGCAGTACTTC
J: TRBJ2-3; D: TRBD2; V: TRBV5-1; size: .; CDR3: CASSSGLAGETDTQYF; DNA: TGCGCCAGCAGCTCAGGACTAGCGGGGGAAACAGATACGCAGTATTTT
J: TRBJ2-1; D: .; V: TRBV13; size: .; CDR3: CASSLLQNNEQFF; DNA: TGTGCCAGCAGCTTATTGCAGAACAATGAGCAGTTCTTC
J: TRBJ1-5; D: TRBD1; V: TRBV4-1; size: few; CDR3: CASSRGQGYQPQHF; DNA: TGCGCCAGCAGCCGGGGACAGGGGTATCAGCCCCAGCATTTT
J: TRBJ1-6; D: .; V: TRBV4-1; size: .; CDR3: CASSQVLNSPLHF; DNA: TGCGCCAGCAGCCAAGTCTTAAATTCACCCCTCCACTTT
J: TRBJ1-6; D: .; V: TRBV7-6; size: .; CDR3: CASSYALQGSPLHF; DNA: TGTGCCAGCAGCTACGCCTTACAGGGATCACCCCTCCACTTT
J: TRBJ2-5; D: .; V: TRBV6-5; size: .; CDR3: CASRRDFWETQYF; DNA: TGTGCCAGCAGGCGGGACTTTTGGGAGACCCAGTACTTC
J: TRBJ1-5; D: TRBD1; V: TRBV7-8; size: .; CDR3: CASSLGFLRDRAQPQHF; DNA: TGTGCCAGCAGCTTAGGATTTTTGCGGGACAGGGCTCAGCCCCAGCATTTT
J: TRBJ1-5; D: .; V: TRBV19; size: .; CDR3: CASSIVTGFGSNQPQHF; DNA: TGTGCCAGTAGTATAGTAACAGGGTTCGGAAGCAATCAGCCCCAGCATTTT
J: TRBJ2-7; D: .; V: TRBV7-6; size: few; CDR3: CASSLEVGESYEQYF; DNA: TGTGCCAGCAGCTTAGAAGTGGGAGAAAGCTACGAGCAGTACTTC
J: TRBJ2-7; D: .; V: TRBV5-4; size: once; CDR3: CASSPELAGLASYEQYF; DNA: TGTGCCAGCAGCCCCGAGCTGGCGGGGCTTGCCTCCTACGAGCAGTACTTC
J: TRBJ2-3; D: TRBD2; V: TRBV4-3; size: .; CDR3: CASSPTSGNTDTQYF; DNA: TGCGCCAGCAGCCCGACTAGCGGGAATACAGATACGCAGTATTTT
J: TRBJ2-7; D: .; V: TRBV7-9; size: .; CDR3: CASSPYVGAEQYF; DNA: TGTGCCAGCAGCCCCTATGTGGGGGCTGAGCAGTACTTC
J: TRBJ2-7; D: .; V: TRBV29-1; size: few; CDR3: CSFRLGYEQYF; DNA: TGCAGCTTCCGACTAGGCTACGAGCAGTACTTC
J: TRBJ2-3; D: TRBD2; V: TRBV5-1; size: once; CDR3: CASSLGLAEDTQYF; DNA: TGCGCCAGCAGCTTGGGACTAGCGGAAGATACGCAGTATTTT
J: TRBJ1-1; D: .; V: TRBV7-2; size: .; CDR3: CASSFSVATEAFF; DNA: TGTGCCAGCAGCTTCTCAGTGGCCACTGAAGCTTTCTTT
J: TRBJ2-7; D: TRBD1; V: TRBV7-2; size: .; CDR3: CASSEGQGVSYEQYF; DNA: TGTGCCAGCAGCGAGGGACAGGGGGTCTCCTACGAGCAGTACTTC
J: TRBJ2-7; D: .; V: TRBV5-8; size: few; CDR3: CASTRRVQSYEQYF; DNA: TGTGCCAGCACTCGGAGGGTACAATCCTACGAGCAGTACTTC
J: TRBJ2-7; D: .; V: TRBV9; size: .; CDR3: CASSVGLTGHLLGEQYF; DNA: TGTGCCAGCAGCGTTGGGTTAACGGGACACTTGCTAGGCGAGCAGTACTTC
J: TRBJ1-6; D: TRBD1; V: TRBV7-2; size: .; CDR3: CASSPTGQVTSPLHF; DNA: TGTGCCAGCAGCCCAACGGGACAGGTTACTTCACCCCTCCACTTT
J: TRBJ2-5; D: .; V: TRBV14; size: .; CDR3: CASSPTSSQETQYF; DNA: TGTGCCAGCAGCCCCACTAGCAGTCAAGAGACCCAGTACTTC